The TCR beta chain under discussion was sequenced for a study of blood T cell repertoires in COVID-19. This clone came up a few times. Other DNA sequences in this specimen translate into the identical CDR3. V shed 0 bases, J shed 2 bases, and the junction held 3 bases outside the gene matches. The germline V gene has CDR1 SGHRS and CDR2 YFSETQ. This CDR3 contains 15 residues. Sequencing used immunoSEQ multiplex PCR; TCRdb keeps in-frame clones, though not all of them. The profile shows about 320,000 clones, about nine tenths of them singletons. This chain joins TRBV5-1 and TRBJ2-7; the match to TRBD2 covers 9 bases. This receptor was identified in a man aged 55 to 70 who had recovered from COVID-19. Sequenced input: PBMCs or T cells enriched from blood (not recorded which). CDR3 sequence (DNA): TGCGCCAGCAGCTTGGGCCTAGCGGGAACCTACGAGCAGTACTTC. This gives the protein CASSLGLAGTYEQYF.